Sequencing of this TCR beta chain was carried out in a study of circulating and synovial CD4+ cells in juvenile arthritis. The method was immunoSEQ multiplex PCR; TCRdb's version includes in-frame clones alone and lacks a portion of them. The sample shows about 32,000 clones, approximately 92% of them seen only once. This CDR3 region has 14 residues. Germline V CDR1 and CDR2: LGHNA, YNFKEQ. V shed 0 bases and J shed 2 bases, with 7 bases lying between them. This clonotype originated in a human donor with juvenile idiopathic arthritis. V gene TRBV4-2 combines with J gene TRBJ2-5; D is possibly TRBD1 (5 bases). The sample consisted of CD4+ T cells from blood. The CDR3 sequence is CASSQETAQETQYF. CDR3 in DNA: TGTGCCAGCAGCCAAGAGACAGCTCAAGAGACCCAGTACTTC.